This T cell receptor beta chain was sequenced for a study of spatial heterogeneity in lung cancer. Turning to the study itself: A consistent excess of beta-chain over alpha-chain sequences was detected. Unique TCR and UMI combinations averaged more than ten appearances each in raw reads.

CDR3 length equals 14 residues. Trimming took 5 bases from V and 3 from J; bases not matched to a gene: 2. Time point: sample taken at primary tumor resection. Patients with untreated early-stage non-small cell lung cancer, numbering some 68, were the donors. The input material, whole RNA from tumor, nontumor lung or frozen PBMC, was sequenced unsorted. One entry per CDR3 protein, called by TCRdb with MiXCR from the 5' RACE reads. This sample has just over 75,000 distinct CDR3 sequences, with around 7.8% found just once. The rearrangement uses TRBV12-3 or TRBV12-4 and TRBJ2-1; 9 bases are a match to TRBD2. This clonotype originated in a male donor with early-stage non-small cell lung cancer. Sample: PBMCs, taken at surgery. CDR3: CASSMTSGYNEQFF. CDR3 nucleotide sequence: TGTGCCAGCAGTATGACTAGCGGCTACAATGAGCAGTTCTTC.